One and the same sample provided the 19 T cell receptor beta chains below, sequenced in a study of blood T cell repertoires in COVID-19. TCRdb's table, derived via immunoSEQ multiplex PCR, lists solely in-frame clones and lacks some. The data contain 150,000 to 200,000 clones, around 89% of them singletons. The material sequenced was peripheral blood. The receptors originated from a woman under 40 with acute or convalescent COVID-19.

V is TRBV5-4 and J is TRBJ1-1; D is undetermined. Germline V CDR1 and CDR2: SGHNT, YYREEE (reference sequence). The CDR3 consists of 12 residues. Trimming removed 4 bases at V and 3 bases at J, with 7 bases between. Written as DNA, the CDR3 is TGTGCCAGCAGCCAGTATGACACTGAAGCTTTCTTT. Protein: CASSQYDTEAFF. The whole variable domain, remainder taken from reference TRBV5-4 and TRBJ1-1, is ETGVTQSPTHLIKTRGQQVTLRCSSQSGHNTVSWYQQALGQGPQFIFQYYREEENGRGNFPPRFSGLQFPNYSSELNVNALELDDSALYLCASSQYDTEAFFGQGTRLTVV.

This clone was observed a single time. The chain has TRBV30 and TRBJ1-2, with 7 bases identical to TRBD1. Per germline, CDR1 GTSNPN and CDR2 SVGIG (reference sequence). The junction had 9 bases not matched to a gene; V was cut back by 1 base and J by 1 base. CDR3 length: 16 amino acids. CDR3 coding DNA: TGTGCCTGGAGTGCCCCGGACAGGCCTTTTAACTATGGCTACACCTTC. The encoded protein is CAWSAPDRPFNYGYTF.

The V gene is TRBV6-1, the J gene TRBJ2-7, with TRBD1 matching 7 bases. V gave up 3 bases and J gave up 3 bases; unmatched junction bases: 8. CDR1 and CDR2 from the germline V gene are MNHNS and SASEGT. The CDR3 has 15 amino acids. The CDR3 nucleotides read TGTGCCAGCAGTGACCAGGACAGGCCGTTCTACGAGCAGTACTTC. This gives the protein CASSDQDRPFYEQYF.

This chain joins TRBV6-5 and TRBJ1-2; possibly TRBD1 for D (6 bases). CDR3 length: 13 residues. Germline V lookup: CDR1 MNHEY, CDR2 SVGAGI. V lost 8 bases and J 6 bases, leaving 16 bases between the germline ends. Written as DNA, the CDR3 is TGTGCCAGCTGGGCAGGGGTTGAAGATGGCTACACCTTC. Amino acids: CASWAGVEDGYTF.

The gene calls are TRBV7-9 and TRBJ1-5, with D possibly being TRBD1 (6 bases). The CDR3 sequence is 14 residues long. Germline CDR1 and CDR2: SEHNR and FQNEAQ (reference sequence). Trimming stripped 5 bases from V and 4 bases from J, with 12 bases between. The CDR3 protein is CASSQTGLNQPQHF. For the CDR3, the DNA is TGTGCCAGCAGCCAAACAGGGCTTAATCAGCCCCAGCATTTT.

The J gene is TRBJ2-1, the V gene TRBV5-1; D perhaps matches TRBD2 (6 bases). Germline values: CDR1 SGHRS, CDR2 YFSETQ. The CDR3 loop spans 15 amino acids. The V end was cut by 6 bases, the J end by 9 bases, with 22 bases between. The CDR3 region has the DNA TGCGCCAGCACCAACCGGGACTCTGAGTCCAGTGAGCAGTTCTTC. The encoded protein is CASTNRDSESSEQFF.

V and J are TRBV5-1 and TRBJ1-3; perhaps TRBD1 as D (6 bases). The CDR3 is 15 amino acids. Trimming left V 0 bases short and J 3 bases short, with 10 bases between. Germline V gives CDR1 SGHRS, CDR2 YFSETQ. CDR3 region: CASSLDRENGNTIYF. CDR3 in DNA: TGCGCCAGCAGCTTGGACAGGGAGAATGGAAACACCATATATTTT.

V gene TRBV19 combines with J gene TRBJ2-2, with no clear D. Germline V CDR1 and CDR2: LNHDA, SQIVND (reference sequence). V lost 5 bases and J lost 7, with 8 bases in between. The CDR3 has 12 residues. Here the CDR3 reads CASSRHLGELFF. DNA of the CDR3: TGTGCCAGTAGTCGACACCTCGGGGAGCTGTTTTTT.

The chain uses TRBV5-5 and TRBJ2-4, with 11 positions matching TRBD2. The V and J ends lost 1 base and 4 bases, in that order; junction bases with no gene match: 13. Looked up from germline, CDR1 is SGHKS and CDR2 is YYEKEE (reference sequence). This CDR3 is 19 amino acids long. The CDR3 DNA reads TGTGCCAGCAGCTTGTATAGCAGTCCGGGACTAGCGGCTAAAAACATTCAGTACTTC. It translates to CASSLYSSPGLAAKNIQYF.

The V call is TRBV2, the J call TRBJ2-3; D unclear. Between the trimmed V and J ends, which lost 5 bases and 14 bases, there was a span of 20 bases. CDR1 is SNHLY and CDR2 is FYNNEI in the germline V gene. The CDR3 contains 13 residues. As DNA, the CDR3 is TGTGCCAGCAGTCCCACCGTGGTTACCGGTGGGTATTTT. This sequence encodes CASSPTVVTGGYF.

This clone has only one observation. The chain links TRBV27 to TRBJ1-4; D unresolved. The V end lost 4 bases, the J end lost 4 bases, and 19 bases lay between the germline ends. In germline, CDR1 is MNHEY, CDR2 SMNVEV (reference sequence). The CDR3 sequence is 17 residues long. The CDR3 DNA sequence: TGTGCCAGCAGTTCCAGCCCCCGCCCGAGGGATAATGAAAAACTGTTTTTT. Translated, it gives CASSSSPRPRDNEKLFF.

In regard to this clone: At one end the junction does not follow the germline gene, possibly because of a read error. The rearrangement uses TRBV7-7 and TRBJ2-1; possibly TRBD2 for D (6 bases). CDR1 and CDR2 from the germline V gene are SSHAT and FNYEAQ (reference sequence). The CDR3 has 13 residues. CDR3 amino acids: CASSSRRGTQAFF. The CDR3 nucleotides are TGTGCTAGCAGCTCAAGGCGCGGGACTCAAGCCTTCTTC.

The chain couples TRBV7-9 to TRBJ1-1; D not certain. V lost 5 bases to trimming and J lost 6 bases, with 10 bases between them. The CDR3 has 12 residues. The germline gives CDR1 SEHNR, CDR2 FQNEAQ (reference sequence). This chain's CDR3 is CASSPDNAEAFF. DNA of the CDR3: TGTGCCAGCAGCCCCGACAACGCTGAAGCTTTCTTT.

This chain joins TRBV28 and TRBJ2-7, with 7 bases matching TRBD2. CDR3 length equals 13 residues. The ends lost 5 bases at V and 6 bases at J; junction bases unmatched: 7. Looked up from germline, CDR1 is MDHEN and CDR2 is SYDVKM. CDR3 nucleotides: TGTGCCAGCAGTGGACTAGGTTTTTCCGAGCAGTACTTC. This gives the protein CASSGLGFSEQYF.

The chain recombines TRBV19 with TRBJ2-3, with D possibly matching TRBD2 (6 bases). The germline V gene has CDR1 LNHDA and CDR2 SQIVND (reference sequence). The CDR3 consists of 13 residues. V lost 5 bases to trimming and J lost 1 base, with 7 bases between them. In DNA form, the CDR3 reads TGTGCCAGTAGTTCTAGCGGCACAGATACGCAGTATTTT. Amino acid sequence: CASSSSGTDTQYF.

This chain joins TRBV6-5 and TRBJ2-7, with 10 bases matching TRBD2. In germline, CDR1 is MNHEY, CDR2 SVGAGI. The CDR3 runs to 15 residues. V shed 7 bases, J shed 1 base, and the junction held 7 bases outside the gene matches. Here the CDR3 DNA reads TGTGCCAGCACCCCATCTAGCGGGAGATCCTACGAGCAGTACTTC. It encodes CASTPSSGRSYEQYF.

CDR3: CASRGTEAFF. In nucleotides, the CDR3 is TGTGCCAGCCGAGGGACTGAAGCTTTCTTT. This chain links TRBV6-5 with TRBJ1-1, with D unclear. The germline V gene has CDR1 MNHEY and CDR2 SVGAGI. The CDR3 is 10 residues long. Deletions cut 8 bases from V and 5 bases from J, with 6 bases between.

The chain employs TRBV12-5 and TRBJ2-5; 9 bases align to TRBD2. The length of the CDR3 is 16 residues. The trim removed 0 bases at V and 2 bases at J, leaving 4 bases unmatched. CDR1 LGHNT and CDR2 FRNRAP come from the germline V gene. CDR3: CASGLVREGWQETQYF. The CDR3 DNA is TGTGCTAGTGGTTTGGTGCGGGAGGGTTGGCAAGAGACCCAGTACTTC.

In nucleotides, the CDR3 is TGTGCCAGCAGCCAAAGGGGCCGCGAAGCTTTCTTT. Amino acid sequence: CASSQRGREAFF. The rearrangement joins TRBV4-2 to TRBJ1-1, with a tentative D call TRBD1 (5 bases). V was clipped by 2 bases and J by 8 bases, with 9 bases between them. CDR1 is LGHNA, CDR2 YNFKEQ, per germline. The CDR3 runs to 12 residues.